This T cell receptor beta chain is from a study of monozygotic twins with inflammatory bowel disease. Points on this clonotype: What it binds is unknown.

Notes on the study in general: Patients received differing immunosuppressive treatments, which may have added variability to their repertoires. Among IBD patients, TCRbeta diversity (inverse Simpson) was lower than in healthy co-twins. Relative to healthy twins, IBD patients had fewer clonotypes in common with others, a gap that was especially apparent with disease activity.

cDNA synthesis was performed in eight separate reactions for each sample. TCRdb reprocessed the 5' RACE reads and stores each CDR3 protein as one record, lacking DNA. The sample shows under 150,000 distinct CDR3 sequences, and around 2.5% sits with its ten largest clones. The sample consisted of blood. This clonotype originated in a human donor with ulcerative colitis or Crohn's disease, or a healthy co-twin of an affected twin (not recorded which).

CDR3 amino acids: CASSATGTGAYEQYF. The genes are TRBV6-1 and TRBJ2-7; TCRdb names TRBD1, which stays unverified in the absence of DNA. CDR3 size: 15 residues. Looked up from germline, CDR1 is MNHNS and CDR2 is SASEGT.